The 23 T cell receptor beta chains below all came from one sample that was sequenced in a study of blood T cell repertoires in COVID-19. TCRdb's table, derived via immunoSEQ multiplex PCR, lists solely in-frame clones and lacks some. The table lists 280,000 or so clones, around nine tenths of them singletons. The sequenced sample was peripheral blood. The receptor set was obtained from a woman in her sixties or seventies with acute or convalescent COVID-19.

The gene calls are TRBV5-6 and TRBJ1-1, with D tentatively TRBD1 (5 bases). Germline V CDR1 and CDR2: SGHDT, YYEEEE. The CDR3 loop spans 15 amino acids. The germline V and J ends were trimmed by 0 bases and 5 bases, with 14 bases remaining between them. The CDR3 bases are TGTGCCAGCAGCTTGGCCTGGCAGGGTCTGACTGAAGCTTTCTTT. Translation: CASSLAWQGLTEAFF.

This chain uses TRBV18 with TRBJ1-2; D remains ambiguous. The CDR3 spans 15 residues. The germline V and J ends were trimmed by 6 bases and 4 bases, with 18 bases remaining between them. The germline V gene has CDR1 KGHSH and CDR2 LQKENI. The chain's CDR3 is CASSANVGDLYGYTF. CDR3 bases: TGTGCCAGCTCGGCCAATGTCGGGGATCTCTATGGCTACACCTTC.

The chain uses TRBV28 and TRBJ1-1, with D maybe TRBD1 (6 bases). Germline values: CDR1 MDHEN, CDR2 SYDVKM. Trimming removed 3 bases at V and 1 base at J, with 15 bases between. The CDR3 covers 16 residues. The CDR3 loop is CASSFLWDTQNTEAFF. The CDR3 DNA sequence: TGTGCCAGCAGTTTCCTCTGGGACACTCAGAACACTGAAGCTTTCTTT.

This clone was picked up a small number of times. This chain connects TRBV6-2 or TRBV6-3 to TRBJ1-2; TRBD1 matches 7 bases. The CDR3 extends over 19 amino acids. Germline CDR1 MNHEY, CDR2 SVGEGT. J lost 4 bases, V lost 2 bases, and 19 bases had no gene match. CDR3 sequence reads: CASSYLARQGLKRGYGYTF. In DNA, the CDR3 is TGTGCCAGCAGTTACCTCGCGCGACAGGGCTTGAAACGCGGCTATGGCTACACCTTC.

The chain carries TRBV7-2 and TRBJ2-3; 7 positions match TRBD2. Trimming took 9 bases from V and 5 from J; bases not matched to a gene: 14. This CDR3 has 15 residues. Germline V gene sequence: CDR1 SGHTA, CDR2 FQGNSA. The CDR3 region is CASAFRTRGLDTQYF. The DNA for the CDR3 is TGTGCCAGTGCCTTCCGGACTAGAGGTTTAGATACGCAGTATTTT.

CDR3 nucleotides: TGCGCCAGCAGCCCGGAGCGGGGCCTTAACAATGAGCAGTTCTTC. Protein product: CASSPERGLNNEQFF. The gene calls are TRBV4-1 and TRBJ2-1; 7 bases are shared with TRBD2. V shed 4 bases, J shed 5 bases, and the junction held 8 bases outside the gene matches. The germline gives CDR1 MGHRA, CDR2 YSYEKL. There are 15 residues in the CDR3.

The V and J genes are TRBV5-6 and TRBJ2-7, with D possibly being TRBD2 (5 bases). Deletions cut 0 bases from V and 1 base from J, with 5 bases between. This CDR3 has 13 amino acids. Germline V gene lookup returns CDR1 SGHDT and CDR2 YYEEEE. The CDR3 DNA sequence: TGTGCCAGCAGCTTGGGGGAGTCCTACGAGCAGTACTTC. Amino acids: CASSLGESYEQYF.

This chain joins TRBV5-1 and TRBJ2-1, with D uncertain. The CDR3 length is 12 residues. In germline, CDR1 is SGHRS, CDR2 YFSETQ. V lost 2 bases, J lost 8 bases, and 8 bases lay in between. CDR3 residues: CASSFSSHEQFF. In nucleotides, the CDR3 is TGCGCCAGCAGCTTTTCATCCCATGAGCAGTTCTTC.

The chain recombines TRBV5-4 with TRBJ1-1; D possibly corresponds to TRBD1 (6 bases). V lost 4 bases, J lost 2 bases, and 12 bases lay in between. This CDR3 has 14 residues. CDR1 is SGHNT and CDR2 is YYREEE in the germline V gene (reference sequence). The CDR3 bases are TGTGCCAGCAGCGCGACAGGAATTAACACTGAAGCTTTCTTT. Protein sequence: CASSATGINTEAFF.

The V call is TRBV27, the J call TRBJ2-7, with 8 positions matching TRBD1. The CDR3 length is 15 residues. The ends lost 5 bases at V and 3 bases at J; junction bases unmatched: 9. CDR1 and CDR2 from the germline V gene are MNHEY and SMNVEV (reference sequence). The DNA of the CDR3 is TGTGCCAGCAGTCGGGAAGGACAGGGACGCTACGAGCAGTACTTC. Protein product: CASSREGQGRYEQYF.

The CDR3 nucleotides read TGTGCCAGCAGCCTGGGACAGGAGGAAAGTTCGCAGTACTTC. Translating it yields CASSLGQEESSQYF. This chain uses TRBV3-1 (or the pseudogene TRBV3-2) with TRBJ2-7; the match to TRBD1 covers 8 bases. Germline V lookup: CDR1 LGHDT, CDR2 YNNKEL (reference sequence). V shed 4 bases, J shed 9 bases, and the junction held 11 bases outside the gene matches. The CDR3 is made up of 14 amino acids.

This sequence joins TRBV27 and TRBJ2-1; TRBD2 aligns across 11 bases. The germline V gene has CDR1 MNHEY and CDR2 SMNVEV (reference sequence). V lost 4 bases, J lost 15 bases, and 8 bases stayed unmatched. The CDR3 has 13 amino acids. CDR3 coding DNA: TGTGCCAGCAGTTCGCCTAGCGGGGGGAAGGGGTTCTTC. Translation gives CASSSPSGGKGFF.

CDR3 DNA sequence: TGTGCCAGCAGTGTACTGGCAAGGACAGCCCCGGTATCTGGCTACACCTTC. This sequence encodes CASSVLARTAPVSGYTF. This rearrangement joins TRBV6-1 to TRBJ1-2; D possibly corresponds to TRBD1 (6 bases). CDR3 size: 17 residues. V was pared by 4 bases and J by 7 bases, with 25 bases between. CDR1 is MNHNS and CDR2 is SASEGT in the germline V gene.

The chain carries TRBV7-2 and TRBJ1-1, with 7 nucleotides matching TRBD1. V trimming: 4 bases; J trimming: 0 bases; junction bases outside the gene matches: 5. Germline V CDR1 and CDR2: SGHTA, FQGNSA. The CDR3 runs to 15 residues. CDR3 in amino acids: CASSSEGQLNTEAFF. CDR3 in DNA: TGTGCCAGCAGCTCAGAGGGACAGCTGAACACTGAAGCTTTCTTT.

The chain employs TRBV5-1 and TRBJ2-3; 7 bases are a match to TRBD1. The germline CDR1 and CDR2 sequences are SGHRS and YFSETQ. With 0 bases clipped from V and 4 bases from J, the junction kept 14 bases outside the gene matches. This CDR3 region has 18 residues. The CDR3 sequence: CASSLAGTAASIADTQYF. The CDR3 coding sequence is TGCGCCAGCAGCTTGGCCGGGACAGCAGCGAGTATCGCAGATACGCAGTATTTT.

The CDR3 DNA reads TGTGCCAGCAGCATAACTAGCGGGAGGCGTGAGACCCAGTACTTC. It codes for CASSITSGRRETQYF. The chain combines TRBV6-2 or TRBV6-3 with TRBJ2-5; 12 nucleotides match TRBD2. With V trimmed by 6 bases and J by 5 bases, 7 bases remained unmatched. CDR3 length: 15 amino acids. CDR1 and CDR2 from the germline V gene are MNHEY and SVGEGT.

The CDR3 reads CASRPSGGSYNEQFF. The CDR3 DNA reads TGCGCCAGCAGACCATCCGGGGGTTCCTACAATGAGCAGTTCTTC. The chain carries TRBV5-1 and TRBJ2-1; tentatively, D is TRBD2 (6 bases). CDR3 length: 15 residues. Germline V gives CDR1 SGHRS, CDR2 YFSETQ. Trimming shortened V by 5 bases and J by 1 base, and 13 bases separated the two germline ends.

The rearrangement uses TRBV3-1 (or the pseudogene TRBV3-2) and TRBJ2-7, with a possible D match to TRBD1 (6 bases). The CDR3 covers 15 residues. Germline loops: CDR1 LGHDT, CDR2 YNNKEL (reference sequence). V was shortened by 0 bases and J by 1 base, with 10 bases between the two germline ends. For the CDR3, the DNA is TGTGCCAGCAGCCAAGACCCGGACAGTTCCTACGAGCAGTACTTC. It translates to CASSQDPDSSYEQYF.

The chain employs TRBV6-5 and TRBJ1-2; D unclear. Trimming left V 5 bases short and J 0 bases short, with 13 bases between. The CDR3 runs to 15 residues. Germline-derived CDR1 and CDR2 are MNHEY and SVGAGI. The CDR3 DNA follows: TGTGCCAGCAGTCAGAGGGATATGGCTAACTATGGCTACACCTTC. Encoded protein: CASSQRDMANYGYTF.

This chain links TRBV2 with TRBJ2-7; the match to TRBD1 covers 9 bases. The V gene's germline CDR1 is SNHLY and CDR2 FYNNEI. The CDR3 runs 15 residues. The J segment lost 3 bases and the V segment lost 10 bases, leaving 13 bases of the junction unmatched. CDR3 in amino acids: CATRGRRDRDYEQYF. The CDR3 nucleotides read TGTGCCACTAGAGGCCGCCGGGACAGGGACTACGAGCAGTACTTC.

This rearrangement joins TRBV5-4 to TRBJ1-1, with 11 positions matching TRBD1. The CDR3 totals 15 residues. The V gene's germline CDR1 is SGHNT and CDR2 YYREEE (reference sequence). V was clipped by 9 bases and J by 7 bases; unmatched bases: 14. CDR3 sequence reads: CATQRSGQGGREAFF. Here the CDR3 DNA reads TGTGCCACCCAGCGTTCGGGACAGGGGGGTCGTGAAGCTTTCTTT.

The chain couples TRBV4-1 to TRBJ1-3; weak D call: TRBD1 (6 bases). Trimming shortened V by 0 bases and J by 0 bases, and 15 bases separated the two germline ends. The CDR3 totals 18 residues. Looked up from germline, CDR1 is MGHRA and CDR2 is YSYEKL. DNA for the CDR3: TGCGCCAGCAGCCAAGATCGGTGGACAGCCAACTCTGGAAACACCATATATTTT. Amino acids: CASSQDRWTANSGNTIYF.

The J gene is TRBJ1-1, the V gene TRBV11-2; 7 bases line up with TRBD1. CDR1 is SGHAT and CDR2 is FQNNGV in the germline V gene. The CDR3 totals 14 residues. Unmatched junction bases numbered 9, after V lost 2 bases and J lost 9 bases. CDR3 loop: CASSLSVRTGKAFF. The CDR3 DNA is TGTGCCAGCAGCTTAAGTGTGCGGACAGGTAAAGCTTTCTTT. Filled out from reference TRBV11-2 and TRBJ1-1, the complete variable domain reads EAGVAQSPRYKIIEKRQSVAFWCNPISGHATLYWYQQILGQGPKLLIQFQNNGVVDDSQLPKDRFSAERLKGVDSTLKIQPAKLEDSAVYLCASSLSVRTGKAFFGQGTRLTVV.